This TCR beta chain was found in a study of control samples from healthy donors and cancer patients. V was trimmed by 2 bases and J by 0 bases, leaving 8 bases between them. CDR1 SEHNR and CDR2 FQNEAQ come from the germline V gene (reference sequence). This CDR3 comprises 14 residues. TCRdb's table, derived via immunoSEQ multiplex PCR, lists solely in-frame clones and lacks some. The top ten clones hold about 12% of a sample with around 130,000 clones, around 87% of them seen once. This TCR was sampled from a man under 40 in good health. The genes are TRBV7-9 and TRBJ2-7; the D is unclear. The sequencing input was blood. Here the CDR3 DNA reads TGTGCCAGCAGCTTAATCGGATTCTCCTACGAGCAGTACTTC. Translated, it gives CASSLIGFSYEQYF. The full variable domain, in which reference TRBV7-9 and TRBJ2-7 provide the parts outside the CDR3, is DTGVSQNPRHKITKRGQNVTFRCDPISEHNRLYWYRQTLGQGPEFLTYFQNEAQLEKSRLLSDRFSAERPKGSFSTLEIQRTEQGDSAMYLCASSLIGFSYEQYFGPGTRLTVT.